This T cell receptor (beta chain) was found in a study of blood T cell repertoires in COVID-19. Generated by immunoSEQ multiplex PCR, the TCRdb table keeps only in-frame clones and is missing some. The top ten clones hold about 6.3% of a sample with over 150,000 clones, 85% of them seen once. V lost 1 base and J lost 4, with 10 bases in between. CDR3 length: 14 amino acids. Germline V lookup: CDR1 MGHDK, CDR2 SYGVNS. The sample comprised PBMCs or T cells enriched from blood (not recorded which). This chain connects TRBV25-1 to TRBJ1-1; D uncertain. This receptor was obtained from a man aged 35-49 years who had recovered from COVID-19. The CDR3: CASSEFKGGTEAFF. CDR3 in DNA: TGTGCCAGCAGTGAATTTAAGGGAGGCACTGAAGCTTTCTTT.